A selection of T cell receptor beta chains follows, all from one sample in a study of T cell repertoires and Cas9 in healthy adults. The assay was immunoSEQ multiplex PCR, and TCRdb's table has in-frame clones only and misses some. The sample holds tens of thousands of clones; roughly 90% are singletons and the top ten take 0.84%. Sample: CD4+ effector T cells (CD127+, CD25-, CD137-, CD154-) from PBMCs; culture status not recorded. All receptors derive from a human donor in good health. Both conserved end residues are part of each CDR3. Each record gives: CDR3 DNA, CDR3 protein, V gene, J gene, D gene, clone size. The D gene is left open where the match is weak. Expanded clones get a size class; other rows say once, few or many, or leave the size out.

DNA: TGTGCCAGCAGCTTAATGGGGGAGAGCACAGATACGCAGTATTTT; CDR3: CASSLMGESTDTQYF; V: TRBV7-2; J: TRBJ2-3; D: -; size: -
DNA: TGTGCCAGCTCACCAGCAGTAAACACTGAAGCTTTCTTT; CDR3: CASSPAVNTEAFF; V: TRBV18; J: TRBJ1-1; D: -; size: -
DNA: TGCAGCGTGCTGCAGGGTAACGTTGACACTGAAGCTTTCTTT; CDR3: CSVLQGNVDTEAFF; V: TRBV29-1; J: TRBJ1-1; D: -; size: -
DNA: TGTGCCAGCAGCTGGGGGCAAGAGACCCAGTACTTC; CDR3: CASSWGQETQYF; V: TRBV7-2; J: TRBJ2-5; D: -; size: -
DNA: TGCGCCAGCAGCTTGCACAGGGAAAAGACCCAGTACTTC; CDR3: CASSLHREKTQYF; V: TRBV5-1; J: TRBJ2-5; D: -; size: -
DNA: TGTGCCAGCAGGGGCTCAGGGGAGACCATTCAGTACTTC; CDR3: CASRGSGETIQYF; V: TRBV2; J: TRBJ2-4; D: -; size: -
DNA: TGTGCCAGCAGCGCGGAACCGACAGCACACTATGGCTACACCTTC; CDR3: CASSAEPTAHYGYTF; V: TRBV9; J: TRBJ1-2; D: -; size: once
DNA: TGTGCCAGTAGTTCACCGGGACAGGGGGCATCCGGGGAGCTGTTTTTT; CDR3: CASSSPGQGASGELFF; V: TRBV19; J: TRBJ2-2; D: TRBD1; size: -
DNA: TGTGCCAGCAGCTTGGGACAGGGAGACCAAGAGACCCAGTACTTC; CDR3: CASSLGQGDQETQYF; V: TRBV5-4; J: TRBJ2-5; D: TRBD1; size: -
DNA: TGTGCCAGCAGAGGGGACGGCTACAGCTCCTACGAGCAGTACTTC; CDR3: CASRGDGYSSYEQYF; V: TRBV5-5; J: TRBJ2-7; D: -; size: -
DNA: TGTGCCAGTAGTATTAGCTACAATGAGCAGTTCTTC; CDR3: CASSISYNEQFF; V: TRBV19; J: TRBJ2-1; D: -; size: -
DNA: TGTGCCAGCAGCGTAGGACAGGGTCCTTTCAATGAGCAGTTCTTC; CDR3: CASSVGQGPFNEQFF; V: TRBV9; J: TRBJ2-1; D: TRBD1; size: -
DNA: TGTGCCAGCAGTATCCAGACAGCTAACTATGGCTACACCTTC; CDR3: CASSIQTANYGYTF; V: TRBV28; J: TRBJ1-2; D: -; size: -
DNA: TGTGCCAGCAGCCCCGGCGGAATGCGGGGGGAAGGGCAGCCCCAGCATTTT; CDR3: CASSPGGMRGEGQPQHF; V: TRBV21-1; J: TRBJ1-5; D: -; size: -
DNA: TGTGCCAGCAGGCGTCCTAGCGGCACAGATACGCAGTATTTT; CDR3: CASRRPSGTDTQYF; V: TRBV6-1; J: TRBJ2-3; D: -; size: -
DNA: TGTGCCTGGAGTAGGGGGACAGGGGACTATGGCTACACCTTC; CDR3: CAWSRGTGDYGYTF; V: TRBV30; J: TRBJ1-2; D: TRBD1; size: -
DNA: TGCAGCGTTGAGCTACTAGCGGGGGGGCGGGAGCTGTTTTTT; CDR3: CSVELLAGGRELFF; V: TRBV29-1; J: TRBJ2-2; D: TRBD2; size: -
DNA: TGTGCCAGCAGCCCCCCCCTCCGCCTAGGTTCAAATGAGCAGTTCTTC; CDR3: CASSPPLRLGSNEQFF; V: TRBV7-8; J: TRBJ2-1; D: -; size: -
DNA: TGTGCCTGGAGTGTTGGCGGGGGATTACCCTACAATGAGCAGTTCTTC; CDR3: CAWSVGGGLPYNEQFF; V: TRBV30; J: TRBJ2-1; D: TRBD2; size: -
DNA: TGTGCCAGCTCGCCGGGACGGACGAATTCACCCCTCCACTTT; CDR3: CASSPGRTNSPLHF; V: TRBV18; J: TRBJ1-6; D: -; size: -
DNA: TGTGCCAGCCTCAGGACAGCGGGGGGGATTTTTAGCTCCTACAATGAGCAGTTCTTC; CDR3: CASLRTAGGIFSSYNEQFF; V: TRBV7-9; J: TRBJ2-1; D: TRBD2; size: -
DNA: TGTGCCAGCAGGCCGCCCGTTGTGGCTGAAGCTTTCTTT; CDR3: CASRPPVVAEAFF; V: TRBV7-2; J: TRBJ1-1; D: -; size: -
DNA: TGCGCCAGCAGCCGGGAGGGGGGGCAAACCTATGGCTACACCTTC; CDR3: CASSREGGQTYGYTF; V: TRBV4-1; J: TRBJ1-2; D: -; size: -
DNA: TGCGCCAGCAGCCAAGATCGGGGGGGGTCAGATACGCAGTATTTT; CDR3: CASSQDRGGSDTQYF; V: TRBV4-3; J: TRBJ2-3; D: TRBD2; size: -
DNA: TGTGCCAGCAGTGAATCCCGGAACAACAATCAGCCCCAGCATTTT; CDR3: CASSESRNNNQPQHF; V: TRBV2; J: TRBJ1-5; D: -; size: -
DNA: TGTGCCAGCAGCTTGAATCCGGGGGCGTCATCAGATACGCAGTATTTT; CDR3: CASSLNPGASSDTQYF; V: TRBV11-2; J: TRBJ2-3; D: -; size: -
DNA: TGTGCCAGTAGTATAGGTGGGGCCTTCACTGAAGCTTTCTTT; CDR3: CASSIGGAFTEAFF; V: TRBV19; J: TRBJ1-1; D: -; size: -
DNA: TGTGCCAGCAGCTTAGCGGTGGCGGGGACCGGGGAGCTGTTTTTT; CDR3: CASSLAVAGTGELFF; V: TRBV7-7; J: TRBJ2-2; D: -; size: -
DNA: TGTGCCAGCAGTTTAAGGTTAGGGGGTTACGAGCAGTACTTC; CDR3: CASSLRLGGYEQYF; V: TRBV27; J: TRBJ2-7; D: -; size: -
DNA: TGTGCCAGTAGATCTCCCGGGGGTGAATACACCTTC; CDR3: CASRSPGGEYTF; V: TRBV19; J: TRBJ1-2; D: -; size: -
DNA: TGTGCCAGCAGTGGAGACGGGGGTGCAACTAATGAAAAACTGTTTTTT; CDR3: CASSGDGGATNEKLFF; V: TRBV28; J: TRBJ1-4; D: -; size: -
DNA: TGTGCCAGCTCACTCAGCCACGACAGCTTCTATGGCTACACCTTC; CDR3: CASSLSHDSFYGYTF; V: TRBV18; J: TRBJ1-2; D: -; size: -
DNA: TGTGCCACCAGCACCCGGAATGAGCAGTTCTTC; CDR3: CATSTRNEQFF; V: TRBV15; J: TRBJ2-1; D: -; size: few
DNA: TGTGCCAGCAGTTCAGAATTTACAGTCCCCTATGGCTACACCTTC; CDR3: CASSSEFTVPYGYTF; V: TRBV6-6; J: TRBJ1-2; D: -; size: -
DNA: TGTGCCAGCAGCCCGACGGGGGATGAGCAGTTCTTC; CDR3: CASSPTGDEQFF; V: TRBV5-4; J: TRBJ2-1; D: -; size: -
DNA: TGTGCCAGCAGCGGAACAGGGGTCAGCACTGAAGCTTTCTTT; CDR3: CASSGTGVSTEAFF; V: TRBV9; J: TRBJ1-1; D: TRBD1; size: -
DNA: TGTGCCAGCAGCTCCGTAGTAGCGGGAGCGAAAGAGCAGTTCTTC; CDR3: CASSSVVAGAKEQFF; V: TRBV7-2; J: TRBJ2-1; D: TRBD2; size: -
DNA: TGTGCCAGCAGCGTCCTAGCGGGAGGGACCTACAATGAGCAGTTCTTC; CDR3: CASSVLAGGTYNEQFF; V: TRBV9; J: TRBJ2-1; D: TRBD2; size: -
DNA: TGTGCCAGCAGCTTAGGGGCTCACACCACAGATACGCAGTATTTT; CDR3: CASSLGAHTTDTQYF; V: TRBV7-7; J: TRBJ2-3; D: -; size: -
DNA: TGTGCCAGCAGTTTACCTCGGACTAGCGGGAGGGCGATATGGGATACGCAGTATTTT; CDR3: CASSLPRTSGRAIWDTQYF; V: TRBV28; J: TRBJ2-3; D: TRBD2; size: -
DNA: TGTGCCAGCAGCTTAAGTGGGCTGAAGAACACCGGGGAGCTGTTTTTT; CDR3: CASSLSGLKNTGELFF; V: TRBV7-3; J: TRBJ2-2; D: -; size: -